This TCR beta chain originates from a study of persistence of HIV-infected CD4 T cells. The libraries were made with immunoSEQ version 4 in survey mode. Repertoires were generated with immunoSEQ multiplex PCR, while TCRdb's copy carries only in-frame clones and drops some. The sample has more than 15,000 clones, less than 65% seen once; the top ten hold 7% to 10%. Germline-derived CDR1 and CDR2 are WNHNN and SYGVQD (reference sequence). The CDR3 has 11 amino acids. Between the trimmed V and J ends, which lost 8 bases and 8 bases, there was a span of 11 bases. Stimulation used 7.5 to 10 ug/mL lysate from CMV-infected fibroblasts. Sorting of responding CD4+ T cells relied on upregulated CD40 ligand together with CD69. PBMCs were depleted of CD8+ T cells before stimulation. With regard to this clone: Its antigen is not known.

The source of this sequence is an adult woman with HIV who was CMV-seropositive. Material: CD4+ T cells sorted from PBMCs after approximately 18-hour stimulation, obtained from a patient who received antiretroviral therapy. V usage is TRBV10-1 and J usage is TRBJ2-3, with D perhaps TRBD2 (5 bases). CDR3 protein: CASHASITQYF. DNA for the CDR3: TGCGCCAGCCACGCTAGCATTACGCAGTATTTT.